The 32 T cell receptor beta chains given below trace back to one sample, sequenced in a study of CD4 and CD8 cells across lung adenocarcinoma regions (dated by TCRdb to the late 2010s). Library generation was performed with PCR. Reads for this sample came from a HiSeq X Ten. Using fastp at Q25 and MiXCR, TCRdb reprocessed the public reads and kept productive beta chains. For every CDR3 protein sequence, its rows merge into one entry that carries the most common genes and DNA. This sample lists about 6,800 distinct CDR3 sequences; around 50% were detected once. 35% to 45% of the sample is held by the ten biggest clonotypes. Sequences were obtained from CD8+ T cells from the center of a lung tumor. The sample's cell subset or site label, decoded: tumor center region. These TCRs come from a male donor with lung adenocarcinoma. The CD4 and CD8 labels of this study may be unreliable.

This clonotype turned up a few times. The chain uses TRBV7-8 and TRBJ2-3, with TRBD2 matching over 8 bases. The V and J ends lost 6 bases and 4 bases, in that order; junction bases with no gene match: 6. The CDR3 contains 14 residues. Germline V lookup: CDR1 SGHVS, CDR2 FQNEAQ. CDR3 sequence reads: CASRGGLAADTQYF. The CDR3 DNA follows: TGTGCCAGCAGGGGAGGACTAGCCGCAGATACGCAGTATTTT.

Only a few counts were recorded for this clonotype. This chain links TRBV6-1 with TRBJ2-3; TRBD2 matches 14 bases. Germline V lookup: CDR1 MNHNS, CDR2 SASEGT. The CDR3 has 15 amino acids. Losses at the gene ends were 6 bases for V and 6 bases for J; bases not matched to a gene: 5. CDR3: CASRRLAGGLDTQYF. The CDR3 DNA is TGTGCCAGCAGACGACTAGCGGGAGGGTTGGATACGCAGTATTTT.

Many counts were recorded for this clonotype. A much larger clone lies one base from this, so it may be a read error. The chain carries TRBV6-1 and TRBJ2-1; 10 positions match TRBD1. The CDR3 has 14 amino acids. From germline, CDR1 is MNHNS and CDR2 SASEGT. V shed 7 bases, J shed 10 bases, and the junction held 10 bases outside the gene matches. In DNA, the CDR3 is TGTGCCAGCAACCAGGACAGGGGGAGCTACGAGCAGTTCTTC. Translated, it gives CASNQDRGSYEQFF.

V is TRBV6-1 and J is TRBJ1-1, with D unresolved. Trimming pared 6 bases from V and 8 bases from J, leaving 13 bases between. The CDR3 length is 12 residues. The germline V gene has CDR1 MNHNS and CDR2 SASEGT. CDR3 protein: CASSPAGWEAFF. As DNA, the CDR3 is TGTGCCAGCAGCCCGGCGGGGTGGGAAGCTTTCTTT.

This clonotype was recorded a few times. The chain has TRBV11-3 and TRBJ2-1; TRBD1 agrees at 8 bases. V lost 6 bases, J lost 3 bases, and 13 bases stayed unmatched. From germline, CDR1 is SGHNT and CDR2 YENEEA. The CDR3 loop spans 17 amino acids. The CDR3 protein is CASSQGYTGGFYNEQFF. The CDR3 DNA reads TGTGCCAGCAGTCAGGGGTATACAGGGGGTTTCTACAATGAGCAGTTCTTC.

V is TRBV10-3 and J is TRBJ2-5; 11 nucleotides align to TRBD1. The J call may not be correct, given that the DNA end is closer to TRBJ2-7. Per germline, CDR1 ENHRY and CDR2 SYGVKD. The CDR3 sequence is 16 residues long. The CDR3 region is CAISAGRGQGVGEQYF. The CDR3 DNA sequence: TGTGCCATCAGTGCGGGGAGGGGACAGGGGGTCGGCGAGCAGTACTTC.

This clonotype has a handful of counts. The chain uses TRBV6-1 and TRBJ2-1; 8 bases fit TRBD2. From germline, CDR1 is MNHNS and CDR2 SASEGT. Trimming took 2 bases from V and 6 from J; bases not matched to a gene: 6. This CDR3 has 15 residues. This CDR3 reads CASSESSGSVNEQFF. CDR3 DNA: TGTGCCAGCAGTGAATCCAGCGGGAGCGTCAATGAGCAGTTCTTC.

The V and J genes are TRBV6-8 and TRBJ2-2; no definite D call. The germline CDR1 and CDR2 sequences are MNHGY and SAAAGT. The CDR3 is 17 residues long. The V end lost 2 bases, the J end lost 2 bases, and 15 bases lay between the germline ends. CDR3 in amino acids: CASSYIDPFPNTGELFF. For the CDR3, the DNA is TGTGCCAGCAGTTACATCGACCCTTTCCCCAACACCGGGGAGCTGTTTTTT.

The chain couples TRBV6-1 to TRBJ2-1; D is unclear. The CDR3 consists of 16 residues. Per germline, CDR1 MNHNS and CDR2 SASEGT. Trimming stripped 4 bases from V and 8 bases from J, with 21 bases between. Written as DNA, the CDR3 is TGTGCCAGCAGTGTCTTTTCGGGTGGGGTTCAGCATGAGCAGTTCTTC. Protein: CASSVFSGGVQHEQFF.

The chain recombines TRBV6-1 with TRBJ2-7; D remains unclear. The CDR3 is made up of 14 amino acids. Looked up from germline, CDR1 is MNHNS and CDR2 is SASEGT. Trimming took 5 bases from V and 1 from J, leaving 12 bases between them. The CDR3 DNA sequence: TGTGCCAGCAGTCGACCGGGTCCTTCCTACGAGCAGTACTTC. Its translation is CASSRPGPSYEQYF.

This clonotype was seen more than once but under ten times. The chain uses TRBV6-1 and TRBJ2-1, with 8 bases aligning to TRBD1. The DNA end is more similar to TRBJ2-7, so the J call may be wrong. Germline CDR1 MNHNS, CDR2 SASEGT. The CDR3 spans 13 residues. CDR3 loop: CASIGQGAYEQYF. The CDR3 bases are TGTGCCAGCATTGGACAGGGAGCCTACGAGCAGTACTTC.

The DNA for the CDR3 is TGTGCCAGCAGTTTGAGGCCCAGCACAGATACGCAGTATTTT. Translation: CASSLRPSTDTQYF. V usage is TRBV6-5 and J usage is TRBJ2-3; D is uncertain. The CDR3 loop spans 14 amino acids. V dropped 4 bases and J dropped 0 bases, with 8 bases sitting between them. Germline V gene data show CDR1 as MNHEY and CDR2 as SVGAGI.

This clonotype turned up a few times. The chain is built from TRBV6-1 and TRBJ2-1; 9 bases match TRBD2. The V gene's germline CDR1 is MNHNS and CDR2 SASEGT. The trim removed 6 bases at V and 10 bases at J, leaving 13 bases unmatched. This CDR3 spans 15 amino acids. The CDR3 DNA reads TGTGCCAGCAGAGATAGCGGGAGCCCCAGGGCGGAGCAGTTCTTC. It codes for CASRDSGSPRAEQFF.

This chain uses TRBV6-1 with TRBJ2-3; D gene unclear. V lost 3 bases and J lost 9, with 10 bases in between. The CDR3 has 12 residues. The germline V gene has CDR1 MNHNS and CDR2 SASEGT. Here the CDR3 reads CASSDEQETQYF. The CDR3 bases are TGTGCCAGCAGTGATGAGCAGGAGACGCAGTATTTT.

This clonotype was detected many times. CDR3 sequence (DNA): TGTGCCGGGTCGAGACAGCTTTATAGCACAGATACGCAGTATTTT. It codes for CAGSRQLYSTDTQYF. The gene calls are TRBV6-1 and TRBJ2-3; D might be TRBD1 (5 bases). CDR1 and CDR2 (germline): MNHNS, SASEGT. Trimming left V 11 bases short and J 0 bases short, with 18 bases between. CDR3 length equals 15 residues.

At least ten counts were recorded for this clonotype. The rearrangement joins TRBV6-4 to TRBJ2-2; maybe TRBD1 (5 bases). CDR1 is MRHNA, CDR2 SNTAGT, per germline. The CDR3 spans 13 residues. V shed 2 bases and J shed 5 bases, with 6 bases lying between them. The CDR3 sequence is CASSDQGTGELFF. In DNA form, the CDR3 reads TGTGCCAGCAGTGACCAGGGAACCGGGGAGCTGTTTTTT.

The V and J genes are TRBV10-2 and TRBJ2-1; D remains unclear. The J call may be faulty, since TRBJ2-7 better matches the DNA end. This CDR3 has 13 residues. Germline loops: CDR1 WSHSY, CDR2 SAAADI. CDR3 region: CASSESSFGEQYF. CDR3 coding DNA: TGCGCCAGCAGTGAGTCCTCGTTCGGCGAGCAGTACTTC.

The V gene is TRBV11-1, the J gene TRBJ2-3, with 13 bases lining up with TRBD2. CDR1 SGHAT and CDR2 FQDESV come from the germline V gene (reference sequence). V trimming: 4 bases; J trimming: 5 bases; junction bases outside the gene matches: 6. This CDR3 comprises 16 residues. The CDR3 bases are TGTGCCAGCAGCTCCGGACTAGCGGGAGTACAAGATACGCAGTATTTT. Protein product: CASSSGLAGVQDTQYF.

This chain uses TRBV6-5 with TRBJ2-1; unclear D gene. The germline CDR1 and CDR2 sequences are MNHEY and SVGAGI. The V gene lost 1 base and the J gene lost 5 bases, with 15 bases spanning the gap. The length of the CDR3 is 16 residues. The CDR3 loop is CASSYYPTGRHNEQFF. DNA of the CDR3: TGTGCCAGCAGTTACTATCCTACTGGCCGTCACAATGAGCAGTTCTTC.

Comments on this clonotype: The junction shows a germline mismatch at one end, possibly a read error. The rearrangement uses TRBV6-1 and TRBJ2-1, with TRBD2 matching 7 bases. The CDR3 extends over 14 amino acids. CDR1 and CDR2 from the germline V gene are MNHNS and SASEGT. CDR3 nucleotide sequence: TGTGCCACCGGACGGGGAGGGAGCACCAATGCGCAGTTCTTT. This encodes CATGRGGSTNAQFF.

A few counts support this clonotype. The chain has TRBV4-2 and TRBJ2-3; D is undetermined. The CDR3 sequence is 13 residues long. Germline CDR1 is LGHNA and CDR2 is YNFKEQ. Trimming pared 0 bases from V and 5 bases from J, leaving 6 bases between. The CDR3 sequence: CASSQEKVDTQYF. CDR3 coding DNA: TGTGCCAGCAGCCAAGAAAAGGTAGATACGCAGTATTTT.

CDR3 DNA: TGTGCCAGCAGCAAGGGGGCTGGCGAGACCCAGTACTTC. Protein sequence: CASSKGAGETQYF. The rearrangement joins TRBV25-1 to TRBJ2-1; 7 bases are shared with TRBD1. The tail of the sequence fits TRBJ2-5 better, so the J call may be wrong. The CDR3 spans 13 residues. Germline assignment: CDR1 MGHDK and CDR2 SYGVNS.

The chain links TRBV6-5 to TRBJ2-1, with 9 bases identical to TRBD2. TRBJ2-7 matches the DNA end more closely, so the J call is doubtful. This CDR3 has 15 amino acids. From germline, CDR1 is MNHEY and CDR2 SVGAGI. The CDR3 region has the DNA TGTGCCAGCAGTTACCGACTAGCGGTTAAACACGAGCAGTACTTC. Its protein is CASSYRLAVKHEQYF.

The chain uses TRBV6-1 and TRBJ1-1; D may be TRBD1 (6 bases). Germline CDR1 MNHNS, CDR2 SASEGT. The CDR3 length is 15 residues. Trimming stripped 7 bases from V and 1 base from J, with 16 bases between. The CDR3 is CASTVGGQGNTEAFF. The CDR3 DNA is TGTGCCAGCACCGTAGGGGGGCAGGGGAACACTGAAGCTTTCTTT.

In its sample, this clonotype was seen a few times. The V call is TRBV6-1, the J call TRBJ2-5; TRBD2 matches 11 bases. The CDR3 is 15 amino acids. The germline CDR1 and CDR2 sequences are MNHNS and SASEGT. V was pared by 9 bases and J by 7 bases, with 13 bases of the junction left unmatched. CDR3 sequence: CASIELAGVGGTQYF. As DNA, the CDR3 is TGTGCCAGTATTGAACTAGCGGGAGTCGGAGGGACCCAGTACTTC.

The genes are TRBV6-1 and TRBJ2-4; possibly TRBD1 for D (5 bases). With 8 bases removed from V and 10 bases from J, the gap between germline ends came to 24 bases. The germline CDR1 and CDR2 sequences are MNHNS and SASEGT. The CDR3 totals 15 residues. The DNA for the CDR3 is TGTGCCAGCGGATTGGGGCTGTGCGAGAAAGATATTCAGTACTTC. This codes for CASGLGLCEKDIQYF.

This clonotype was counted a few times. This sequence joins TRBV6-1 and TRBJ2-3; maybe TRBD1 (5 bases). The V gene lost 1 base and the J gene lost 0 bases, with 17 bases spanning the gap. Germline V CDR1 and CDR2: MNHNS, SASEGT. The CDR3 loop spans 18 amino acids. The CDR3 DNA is TGTGCCAGCAGTGAAGGTTTTGTGTTTCAGGGAAGCACAGATACGCAGTATTTT. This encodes CASSEGFVFQGSTDTQYF.

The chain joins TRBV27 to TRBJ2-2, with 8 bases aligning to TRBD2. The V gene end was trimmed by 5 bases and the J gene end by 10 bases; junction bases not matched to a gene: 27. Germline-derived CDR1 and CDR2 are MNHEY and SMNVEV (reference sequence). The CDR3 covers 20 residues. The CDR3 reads CASSTRRGSSGYSYYKELFF. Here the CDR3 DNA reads TGTGCCAGCAGTACGAGACGGGGGTCTAGCGGGTACAGCTACTACAAGGAGCTGTTTTTT.

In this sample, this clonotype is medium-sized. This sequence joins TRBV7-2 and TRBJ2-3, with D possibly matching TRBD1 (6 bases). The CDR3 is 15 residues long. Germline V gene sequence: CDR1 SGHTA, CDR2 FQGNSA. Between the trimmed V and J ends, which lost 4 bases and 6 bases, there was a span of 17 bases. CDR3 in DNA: TGTGCCAGCAGCTCCCAGGGGATGGTTACGGATACGCAGTATTTT. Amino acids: CASSSQGMVTDTQYF.

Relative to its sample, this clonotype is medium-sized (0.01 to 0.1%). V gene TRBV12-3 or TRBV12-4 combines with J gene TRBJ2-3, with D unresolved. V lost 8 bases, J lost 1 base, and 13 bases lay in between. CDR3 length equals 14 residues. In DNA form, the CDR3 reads TGTGCCAGCGCCTCCCGGGCGGGCACAGATACGCAGTATTTT. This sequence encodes CASASRAGTDTQYF.

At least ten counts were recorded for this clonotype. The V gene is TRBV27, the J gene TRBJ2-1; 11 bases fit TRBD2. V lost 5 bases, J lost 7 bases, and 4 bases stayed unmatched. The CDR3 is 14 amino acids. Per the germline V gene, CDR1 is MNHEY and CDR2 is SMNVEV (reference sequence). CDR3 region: CASSTGTSGNEQFF. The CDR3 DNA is TGTGCCAGCAGTACCGGGACTAGCGGTAATGAGCAGTTCTTC.

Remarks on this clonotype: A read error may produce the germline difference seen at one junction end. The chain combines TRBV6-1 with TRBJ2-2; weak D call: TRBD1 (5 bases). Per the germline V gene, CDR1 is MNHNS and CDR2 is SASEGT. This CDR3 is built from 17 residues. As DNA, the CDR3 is TGTGCCAGCGGAAAGCAAACAGGTTATGTGAGCACAGATACGCTGTATTTT. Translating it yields CASGKQTGYVSTDTLYF.